The 19 T cell receptor beta chains below were found in one sample sequenced in a study. TCRdb reanalysed the 5' RACE reads using MiXCR and keeps one entry per CDR3 protein. Here the sample spans about 23,000 distinct CDR3 sequences, roughly 29% being singletons. Sequencing was carried out using tumor-infiltrating naive CD4+ T cells sorted from the breast tumor. Subset noted: naive CD4+ T cells, CD4+CD45RA+CD25-. The receptors come from a female donor with breast cancer.

There are many counts of this clonotype. The CDR3 loop is CASSLSGRANYGYTF. The CDR3 region has the DNA TGTGCCAGCAGTCTCTCAGGGAGAGCTAACTATGGCTACACCTTC. The chain links TRBV12-3 or TRBV12-4 to TRBJ1-2; possibly TRBD1 for D (5 bases). V was clipped by 5 bases and J by 0 bases, with 13 bases between them. This CDR3 is 15 amino acids long.

Details on this clonotype: This may be a read error, as it is one base from a much larger clone. This rearrangement joins TRBV28 to TRBJ1-5; the D is unclear. Between the trimmed V and J ends, which lost 5 bases and 2 bases, there was a span of 13 bases. In germline, CDR1 is MDHEN, CDR2 SYDVKM. The CDR3 loop spans 15 amino acids. The CDR3 loop reads CASSPAGSGNQPQHF. The CDR3, as DNA: TGTGCCAGCAGTCCCGCAGGTTCAGGCAATCAGCCCCAGCATTTT. Variable domain in full (rest from reference TRBV28 and TRBJ1-5): DVKVTQSSRYLVKRTGEKVFLECVQDMDHENMFWYRQDPGLGLRLIYFSYDVKMKEKGDIPEGYSVSREKKERFSLILESASTNQTSMYLCASSPAGSGNQPQHFGDGTRLSIL.

This clonotype was seen at least ten times. CDR3 amino acids: CSARPLLDNEQFF. The CDR3 nucleotides are TGCAGTGCTAGACCCTTGCTTGACAATGAGCAGTTCTTC. This chain links TRBV20-1 with TRBJ2-1; D is uncertain. Trimming left V 2 bases short and J 5 bases short, with 10 bases between. The CDR3 is 13 residues long. The V gene's germline CDR1 is DFQATT and CDR2 SNEGSKA (reference sequence).

The chain carries TRBV7-6 and TRBJ2-1; possible D gene TRBD2, 5 bases. Germline CDR1 SGHVS, CDR2 FNYEAQ. There are 16 residues in the CDR3. The V gene lost 1 base and the J gene lost 0 bases, with 10 bases spanning the gap. CDR3 residues: CASSLEAGSSYNEQFF. Here the CDR3 DNA reads TGTGCCAGCAGCTTAGAGGCGGGCAGCTCCTACAATGAGCAGTTCTTC.

CDR3 loop: CASSLVHAGARDTQYF. CDR3 in DNA: TGTGCCAGCAGCTTAGTTCATGCGGGAGCGAGAGATACGCAGTATTTT. The chain couples TRBV11-2 to TRBJ2-3, with 7 bases matching TRBD2. Germline V gives CDR1 SGHAT, CDR2 FQNNGV. V was clipped by 1 base and J by 5 bases; unmatched bases: 9. The CDR3 loop spans 16 amino acids.

The chain has TRBV12-3 or TRBV12-4 and TRBJ2-7; TRBD1 matches 7 bases. This CDR3 is 14 amino acids long. V dropped 4 bases and J dropped 12; count of bases not matched to a gene: 15. The CDR3 DNA reads TGTGCCAGCAGTTCGACAGGGTCTTCGATAGGGCGGTACTTC. Translated: CASSSTGSSIGRYF.

The chain employs TRBV20-1 and TRBJ1-5; D is possibly TRBD1 (5 bases). The germline V gene has CDR1 DFQATT and CDR2 SNEGSKA (reference sequence). The CDR3 length is 16 residues. Trimming removed 4 bases from V and 2 bases from J, with 18 bases in between. In DNA form, the CDR3 reads TGCAGTGCTACCCCCCCCCGCAGGGAGGGCAATCAGCCCCAGCATTTT. Residues: CSATPPRREGNQPQHF.

This clonotype was detected only a few times. This may be a read error: a much more frequent sequence differs by one nucleotide. V is TRBV9 and J is TRBJ2-3, with 10 bases matching TRBD1. Germline CDR1 is SGDLS and CDR2 is YYNGEE. V lost 6 bases to trimming and J lost 6 bases; unmatched junction nucleotides: 16. This CDR3 region has 17 residues. This CDR3 reads CASIHWVGQGRTDTQYF. The CDR3 region has the DNA TGTGCCAGCATCCATTGGGTGGGACAGGGGCGAACGGATACGCAGTATTTT.

This clonotype came up many times. The chain links TRBV24-1 to TRBJ2-1; D not certain. CDR1 is KGHDR, CDR2 SFDVKD, per germline. The V end was cut by 3 bases, the J end by 6 bases, with 11 bases between. CDR3 length equals 14 residues. CDR3 sequence reads: CATSDRARTNEQFF. CDR3 nucleotides: TGTGCCACCAGTGATAGGGCCAGGACCAATGAGCAGTTCTTC.

Comments on this clonotype: No conserved phenylalanine or tryptophan ends this CDR3, so it is likely a read error. The rearrangement joins TRBV4-1 to TRBJ2-3, with 9 bases matching TRBD2. J gave up 6 bases and V 4 bases, and 20 bases lay outside the gene matches. CDR1 and CDR2 (germline): MGHRA, YSYEKL. CDR3 length: 19 residues. CDR3 DNA: TGCGCCAGCAGCCTCGGGTCGGGGAGCGGGAGGCAATACACGGATACGCAGTATTTA. Amino acids: CASSLGSGSGRQYTDTQYL.

The chain links TRBV7-9 to TRBJ1-2; D is unresolved. Trimming took 5 bases from V and 4 from J, leaving 14 bases between them. The CDR3 has 14 residues. Germline-derived CDR1 and CDR2 are SEHNR and FQNEAQ (reference sequence). The DNA of the CDR3 is TGTGCCAGCAGCCTCTCTTGGGAATCCTATGGCTACACCTTC. It specifies CASSLSWESYGYTF.

The chain recombines TRBV20-1 with TRBJ1-1; the match to TRBD1 covers 10 bases. This CDR3 comprises 16 residues. The germline V gene has CDR1 DFQATT and CDR2 SNEGSKA (reference sequence). Trimming removed 5 bases from V and 0 bases from J; junction bases left unmatched: 9. The CDR3 sequence is CSAGDRGRPMNTEAFF. CDR3 bases: TGCAGTGCTGGGGACAGGGGCCGCCCAATGAACACTGAAGCTTTCTTT.

On this clonotype: Since a much larger clone is just one base distant, this may be a read error. V usage is TRBV20-1 and J usage is TRBJ2-1, with 8 bases matching TRBD2. The CDR3 extends over 19 amino acids. Germline loops: CDR1 DFQATT, CDR2 SNEGSKA (reference sequence). Losses at the gene ends were 7 bases for V and 2 bases for J; bases not matched to a gene: 22. The CDR3 DNA reads TGCAGTGGGGTCCCCCTACTAGCGGCCTCCGGGATTACCTACAATGAGCAGTTCTTC. Translating gives CSGVPLLAASGITYNEQFF.

This clonotype was observed a few times. This chain joins TRBV5-1 and TRBJ1-1; TRBD1 agrees at 9 bases. CDR1 and CDR2 from the germline V gene are SGHRS and YFSETQ. The CDR3 runs 14 residues. With 6 bases clipped from V and 5 bases from J, the junction kept 8 bases outside the gene matches. This chain's CDR3 is CASNPGQGRTEAFF. The CDR3 nucleotides read TGCGCCAGCAATCCCGGACAGGGGAGGACTGAAGCTTTCTTT.

In this sample, this clonotype turned up a few times. This CDR3 reads CASSYGGGGKAFF. The CDR3 coding sequence is TGTGCCAGCAGTTACGGTGGCGGTGGGAAAGCTTTCTTT. The chain uses TRBV6-5 and TRBJ1-1; D remains unclear. There are 13 residues in the CDR3. The germline V gene encodes CDR1 MNHEY and CDR2 SVGAGI. The germline V and J ends were trimmed by 2 bases and 9 bases, with 13 bases remaining between them.

This clonotype has only a few counts. The chain links TRBV10-3 to TRBJ2-7, with 9 bases lining up with TRBD2. V lost 3 bases and J lost 7; bases outside the gene matches: 4. The length of the CDR3 is 13 residues. The germline CDR1 and CDR2 sequences are ENHRY and SYGVKD. The CDR3 is CAISDGREGEQYF. The CDR3 bases are TGTGCCATCAGTGATGGGCGGGAGGGGGAGCAGTACTTC.

About this clonotype: Mismatch with germline at one junction end may stem from a read error. The chain employs TRBV5-1 and TRBJ1-1; 7 nucleotides line up with TRBD1. Germline CDR1 is SGHRS and CDR2 is YFSETQ. This CDR3 has 14 residues. Written as DNA, the CDR3 is TGCGCCAGCAGCTTGGGGCAAGGGGGCACTGAATCTTTCTTT. Residues: CASSLGQGGTESFF. The complete variable domain, with remaining parts taken from reference TRBV5-1 and TRBJ1-1, reads KAGVTQTPRYLIKTRGQQVTLSCSPISGHRSVSWYQQTPGQGLQFLFEYFSETQRNKGNFPGRFSGRQFSNSRSEMNVSTLELGDSALYLCASSLGQGGTESFFGQGTRLTVV.

This clonotype was counted a few times. This chain uses TRBV12-3 or TRBV12-4 with TRBJ1-2; D is ambiguous. The CDR3 covers 15 residues. V was trimmed by 7 bases and J by 0 bases, leaving 15 bases between them. The CDR3 sequence is CASNHRRLSNYGYTF. In nucleotides, the CDR3 is TGTGCCAGCAATCATCGAAGACTATCTAACTATGGCTACACCTTC.

V and J are TRBV6-6 and TRBJ1-1; D possibly corresponds to TRBD1 (5 bases). The V end was cut by 5 bases, the J end by 4 bases, with 17 bases between. CDR3 length: 15 amino acids. From germline, CDR1 is MNHNY and CDR2 SVGAGI (reference sequence). CDR3 loop: CASSATGTWGTEAFF. For the CDR3, the DNA is TGTGCCAGCAGTGCGACCGGGACCTGGGGCACTGAAGCTTTCTTT.